One sample yielded the 20 T cell receptor beta chains listed below, sequenced in a study of blood T cell repertoires in COVID-19. The protocol was immunoSEQ multiplex PCR, while the TCRdb copy is restricted to in-frame clones and leaves out a portion. The repertoire holds about 250,000 clones, with about 90% as singletons. The sample consisted of peripheral blood. The receptors come from a woman aged 55 to 70 with COVID-19, enrolled during active disease.

V gene TRBV5-4 combines with J gene TRBJ1-2; tentative D call: TRBD1 (6 bases). Between the trimmed V and J ends, which lost 4 bases and 4 bases, there was a span of 17 bases. The CDR3 extends over 15 amino acids. CDR1 SGHNT and CDR2 YYREEE come from the germline V gene (reference sequence). The CDR3 is CASSIRQATAYGYTF. In DNA, the CDR3 is TGTGCCAGCAGCATTCGACAGGCGACGGCCTATGGCTACACCTTC.

The chain couples TRBV11-2 to TRBJ2-1; D is perhaps TRBD2 (6 bases). Germline V CDR1 and CDR2: SGHAT, FQNNGV. The V and J ends lost 2 bases and 3 bases respectively, with 11 bases between them. The CDR3 spans 15 residues. The CDR3 spells CASSLSGGGYNEQFF. The CDR3 DNA follows: TGTGCCAGCAGCTTAAGTGGGGGAGGCTACAATGAGCAGTTCTTC.

The rearrangement uses TRBV6-2 or TRBV6-3 and TRBJ1-1; TRBD1 agrees at 8 bases. The CDR3 extends over 15 amino acids. CDR1 is MNHEY and CDR2 is SVGEGT in the germline V gene. V shed 2 bases and J 1 base; nucleotides not matched to a gene: 3. The CDR3 spells CASSYPTGGNTEAFF. DNA for the CDR3: TGTGCCAGCAGTTACCCTACAGGGGGGAACACTGAAGCTTTCTTT.

V gene TRBV29-1 combines with J gene TRBJ1-4; D ambiguous. V dropped 6 bases and J dropped 3 bases, with 14 bases sitting between them. The CDR3 has 14 amino acids. Germline V gives CDR1 SQVTM, CDR2 ANQGSEA. CDR3 sequence reads: CSVGRSSANEKLFF. DNA for the CDR3: TGCAGCGTGGGGAGGTCGTCGGCTAATGAAAAACTGTTTTTT.

This clone was observed a single time. The genes are TRBV5-1 and TRBJ2-4; 7 bases are a match to TRBD2. This CDR3 is 13 amino acids long. Trimming took 4 bases from V and 8 from J; bases not matched to a gene: 6. CDR1 and CDR2 (germline): SGHRS, YFSETQ. The CDR3 nucleotides read TGCGCCAGCAGCCCAGGACTAGTTGACATTCAGTACTTC. It encodes CASSPGLVDIQYF.

CDR3 DNA: TGCAGTGCTAGTACAACAGGGCCAACTAATGAAAAACTGTTTTTT. Protein sequence: CSASTTGPTNEKLFF. The rearrangement joins TRBV20-1 to TRBJ1-4, with a weak D call TRBD1 (6 bases). Germline loops: CDR1 DFQATT, CDR2 SNEGSKA (reference sequence). The CDR3 runs to 15 residues. Trimming left V 3 bases short and J 0 bases short, with 11 bases between.

The V gene is TRBV18, the J gene TRBJ1-2; 10 positions match TRBD1. Looked up from germline, CDR1 is KGHSH and CDR2 is LQKENI. CDR3 length: 15 amino acids. Trimming at V came to 0 bases and at J to 4 bases, leaving 2 bases not matched to a gene. The CDR3 sequence is CASSPPGQGFYGYTF. CDR3 nucleotides: TGTGCCAGCTCACCACCGGGACAGGGGTTCTATGGCTACACCTTC.

The gene calls are TRBV10-1 and TRBJ2-3; maybe TRBD2 (5 bases). The CDR3 runs to 15 residues. CDR1 WNHNN and CDR2 SYGVQD come from the germline V gene (reference sequence). Trimming took off 5 bases at V and 1 base at J, with 13 bases between the two ends. CDR3 nucleotide sequence: TGCGCCAGCAGTAAAGTGGACTCACGCACAGATACGCAGTATTTT. Its protein is CASSKVDSRTDTQYF.

The CDR3 region is CASSVAGGGGTDTQYF. CDR3 DNA sequence: TGTGCCAGCAGCGTAGCTGGCGGGGGAGGCACAGATACGCAGTATTTT. This chain links TRBV9 with TRBJ2-3, with 7 bases fitting TRBD2. The J segment lost 1 base and the V segment lost 0 bases, leaving 5 bases of the junction unmatched. CDR3 length: 16 residues. CDR1 SGDLS and CDR2 YYNGEE come from the germline V gene.

This chain connects TRBV6-2 or TRBV6-3 to TRBJ2-7; no reliable D call. Germline V gene sequence: CDR1 MNHEY, CDR2 SVGEGT. V was cut by 5 bases and J by 0 bases, with 14 bases left in between. This CDR3 has 15 amino acids. CDR3 DNA: TGTGCCAGCAGTCCCATCATGGCAGGCTCCTACGAGCAGTACTTC. Translating gives CASSPIMAGSYEQYF.

The chain joins TRBV5-1 to TRBJ1-5; possible D gene TRBD1, 5 bases. V was trimmed by 4 bases and J by 0 bases, leaving 11 bases between them. The CDR3 is made up of 15 amino acids. The germline V gene has CDR1 SGHRS and CDR2 YFSETQ. The CDR3 is CASSPGHRSNQPQHF. CDR3 DNA: TGCGCCAGCAGCCCAGGACACCGTAGCAATCAGCCCCAGCATTTT.

The genes are TRBV19 and TRBJ2-2; D is perhaps TRBD1 (6 bases). From germline, CDR1 is LNHDA and CDR2 SQIVND (reference sequence). V was cut by 7 bases and J by 4 bases, with 16 bases left in between. CDR3 size: 15 residues. The CDR3 here is CASKEYRAGTGELFF. DNA of the CDR3: TGTGCCAGTAAAGAGTACAGGGCGGGCACCGGGGAGCTGTTTTTT.

As to this clone: Other DNA sequences in this specimen translate into the identical CDR3. The rearrangement links TRBV6-5 to TRBJ2-1; 8 bases match TRBD2. The CDR3 consists of 15 residues. The V gene end was trimmed by 0 bases and the J gene end by 4 bases; junction bases not matched to a gene: 2. Germline loops: CDR1 MNHEY, CDR2 SVGAGI. The CDR3 loop reads CASSYSRGGYNEQFF. The CDR3 coding sequence is TGTGCCAGCAGTTACTCTCGCGGGGGGTACAATGAGCAGTTCTTC.

J is TRBJ2-3 and V is TRBV3-1 (or the pseudogene TRBV3-2); TRBD2 matches at 9 bases. The V and J ends lost 0 bases and 3 bases, in that order; junction bases with no gene match: 4. CDR1 and CDR2 (germline): LGHDT, YNNKEL (reference sequence). The CDR3 is made up of 16 amino acids. The CDR3 coding sequence is TGTGCCAGCAGCCAAGATCGGCGGGGGGGGACAGATACGCAGTATTTT. Its translation: CASSQDRRGGTDTQYF.

The chain joins TRBV18 to TRBJ1-3, with D possibly TRBD1 on 6 matching bases. The V and J ends lost 2 bases and 4 bases respectively, with 15 bases between them. The CDR3 totals 16 residues. Germline CDR1 KGHSH, CDR2 LQKENI. As DNA, the CDR3 is TGTGCCAGCTCACCAAATCAGGGGATTACAGGAAACACCATATATTTT. This codes for CASSPNQGITGNTIYF.

The V gene is TRBV5-4, the J gene TRBJ1-1, with 7 bases aligning to TRBD1. Germline lookup yields CDR1 SGHNT and CDR2 YYREEE (reference sequence). The J segment lost 1 base and the V segment lost 2 bases, leaving 5 bases of the junction unmatched. CDR3 length: 15 residues. The CDR3 sequence is CASSLPTGPNTEAFF. The CDR3 nucleotides read TGTGCCAGCAGCTTACCGACAGGGCCGAACACTGAAGCTTTCTTT.

V usage is TRBV5-1 and J usage is TRBJ2-2; tentatively, D is TRBD1 (5 bases). Germline CDR1 is SGHRS and CDR2 is YFSETQ. V gave up 0 bases and J gave up 4 bases, with 13 bases separating them. This CDR3 has 16 residues. The CDR3 region is CASSLARARGTGELFF. In DNA form, the CDR3 reads TGCGCCAGCAGCTTGGCCCGTGCAAGGGGCACCGGGGAGCTGTTTTTT.

The chain joins TRBV18 to TRBJ1-1; tentative D call: TRBD1 (6 bases). The CDR3 runs 14 residues. Germline CDR1 is KGHSH and CDR2 is LQKENI. V was clipped by 4 bases and J by 3 bases, with 12 bases between them. The CDR3 region has the DNA TGTGCCAGCTCACTTGGACAGATCCACACTGAAGCTTTCTTT. Translation gives CASSLGQIHTEAFF.

The chain employs TRBV7-3 and TRBJ1-1; D not certain. Trimming removed 2 bases from V and 5 bases from J, with 9 bases in between. CDR1 SGHTA and CDR2 FQGTGA come from the germline V gene. This CDR3 region has 13 residues. The CDR3 is CASSLSPQTEAFF. The CDR3 coding sequence is TGTGCCAGCAGCTTATCCCCACAGACTGAAGCTTTCTTT.

This chain links TRBV10-3 with TRBJ1-1, with 10 bases aligning to TRBD1. Germline lookup yields CDR1 ENHRY and CDR2 SYGVKD. The CDR3 totals 12 residues. V lost 8 bases to trimming and J lost 3 bases; unmatched junction nucleotides: 0. CDR3 nucleotides: TGTGCCATCGGACAGGGGGACACTGAAGCTTTCTTT. Translated: CAIGQGDTEAFF.